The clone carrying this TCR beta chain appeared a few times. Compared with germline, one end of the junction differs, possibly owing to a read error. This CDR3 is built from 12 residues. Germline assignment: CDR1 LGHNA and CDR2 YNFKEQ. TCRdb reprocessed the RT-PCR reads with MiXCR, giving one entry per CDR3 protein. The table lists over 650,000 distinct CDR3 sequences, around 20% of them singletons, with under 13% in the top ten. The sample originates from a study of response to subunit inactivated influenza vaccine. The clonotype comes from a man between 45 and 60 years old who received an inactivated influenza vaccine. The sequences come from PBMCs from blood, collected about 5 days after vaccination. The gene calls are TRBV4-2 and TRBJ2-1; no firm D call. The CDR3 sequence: CASSQRQNGQFF. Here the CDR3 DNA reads TGTGCCAGCAGCCAAAGACAAAATGGGCAGTTCTTC.